The sequence of this TCR beta chain was determined in a study of shared clonotypes between healthy human individuals. Regarding the study as a whole: Deeper or shallower sequencing was expected to change how clonotypes are shared among donors.

As for this clone: Its antigen is currently unknown. Other DNA sequences in this sample translate to the same CDR3.

The V end lost 0 bases, the J end lost 0 bases, and 1 base lay between the germline ends. CDR1 and CDR2 (germline): SGDLS, YYNGEE. The CDR3 is 13 amino acids. Those who donated were healthy HIV-negative adults, with no recent acute infections or vaccinations reported. The table came from immunoSEQ multiplex PCR; TCRdb's copy has only in-frame clones and leaves some out. The sample records about 460,000 clones, around 77% being singletons. The sequenced sample was PBMCs. This clonotype originated in a woman aged 40 to 50 in good health. Some clones in this sample may be carry-over from other donors' samples. The rearrangement uses TRBV9 and TRBJ1-3; D is unclear. CDR3: CASSVGSGNTIYF. As DNA, the CDR3 is TGTGCCAGCAGCGTAGGCTCTGGAAACACCATATATTTT.